This TCR beta chain originates from a study of blood T cell repertoires in COVID-19. About the study: The study drew acute and convalescent COVID-19 samples from the United States, Italy and Spain.

The germline V gene encodes CDR1 SGHVS and CDR2 FQNEAQ. The V segment lost 1 base and the J segment 2 bases; nucleotides outside the gene matches: 9. This CDR3 is 17 amino acids long. In the authors' methods: Reference gene primer amplification yielded estimated nucleated cell counts. The data were produced by immunoSEQ multiplex PCR, yet TCRdb's version contains in-frame clones alone and is incomplete. V and J calls and clone size are copied from that table; D and trimming were computed from the DNA. The profile shows around 130,000 clones, 80% to 90% of them singletons. The clonotype comes from a human donor in a cohort sampled during active COVID-19. Sequenced material: peripheral blood. This chain joins TRBV7-8 and TRBJ2-7; 9 bases are a match to TRBD1. The DNA for the CDR3 is TGTGCCAGCAGCTTAGGTTGGGGGACAGGGTCGGCCTACGAGCAGTACTTC. It specifies CASSLGWGTGSAYEQYF.